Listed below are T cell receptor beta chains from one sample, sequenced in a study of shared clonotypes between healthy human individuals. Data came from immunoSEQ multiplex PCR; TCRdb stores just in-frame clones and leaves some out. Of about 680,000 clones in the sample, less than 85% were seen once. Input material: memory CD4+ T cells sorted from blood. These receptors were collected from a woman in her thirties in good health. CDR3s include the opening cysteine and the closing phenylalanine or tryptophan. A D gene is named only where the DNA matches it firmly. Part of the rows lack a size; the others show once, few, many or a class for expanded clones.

CDR3aa: CASSEESRGSTDEQFF
CDR3nt: TGTGCCAGCAGCGAAGAGAGCAGGGGGTCTACGGATGAGCAGTTCTTC
abundance: .
v_gene: TRBV7-9
len: 16
d_gene: TRBD1
j_gene: TRBJ2-1

CDR3aa: CASSFRALNTEAFF
CDR3nt: TGTGCCAGCAGCTTCCGGGCCTTGAACACTGAAGCTTTCTTT
abundance: few
v_gene: TRBV5-8
len: 14
d_gene: .
j_gene: TRBJ1-1

CDR3aa: CASSSTTGYADTQYF
CDR3nt: TGCGCCAGCAGTTCAACGACAGGGTACGCAGATACGCAGTATTTT
abundance: .
v_gene: TRBV5-1
len: 15
d_gene: TRBD1
j_gene: TRBJ2-3

CDR3aa: CASRPAGPRTDTQYF
CDR3nt: TGTGCCAGCAGGCCAGCGGGGCCTCGCACAGATACGCAGTATTTT
abundance: .
v_gene: TRBV27
len: 15
d_gene: TRBD2
j_gene: TRBJ2-3

CDR3aa: CASSPGTVSYEQYF
CDR3nt: TGTGCCAGCAGCCCAGGGACAGTCTCCTACGAGCAGTACTTC
abundance: .
v_gene: TRBV7-6
len: 14
d_gene: TRBD1
j_gene: TRBJ2-7

CDR3aa: CAARRGIQETQYF
CDR3nt: TGTGCCGCGCGTCGGGGGATACAAGAGACCCAGTACTTC
abundance: .
v_gene: TRBV30
len: 13
d_gene: .
j_gene: TRBJ2-5

CDR3aa: CASSDSNQPQHF
CDR3nt: TGTGCCAGCAGCGACAGCAATCAGCCCCAGCATTTT
abundance: .
v_gene: TRBV6-6
len: 12
d_gene: .
j_gene: TRBJ1-5

CDR3aa: CASSVRDLGSGNTIYF
CDR3nt: TGCGCCAGCAGCGTAAGGGACCTGGGCTCTGGAAACACCATATATTTT
abundance: .
v_gene: TRBV5-1
len: 16
d_gene: .
j_gene: TRBJ1-3

CDR3aa: CASSVTDSGNTIYF
CDR3nt: TGTGCCAGCAGCGTCACGGACAGTGGAAACACCATATATTTT
abundance: .
v_gene: TRBV9
len: 14
d_gene: .
j_gene: TRBJ1-3

CDR3aa: CASSGGRWGYEQYF
CDR3nt: TGTGCCAGCAGCGGAGGACGGTGGGGCTACGAGCAGTACTTC
abundance: .
v_gene: TRBV5-6
len: 14
d_gene: .
j_gene: TRBJ2-7

CDR3aa: CASSLTGVDYGYTF
CDR3nt: TGTGCCAGCAGCCTCACAGGGGTTGACTATGGCTACACCTTC
abundance: once
v_gene: TRBV5-6
len: 14
d_gene: TRBD1
j_gene: TRBJ1-2

CDR3aa: CASSPHSVTAYGHTF
CDR3nt: TGTGCCAGCAGTCCCCACTCCGTGACAGCCTATGGCCACACCTTC
abundance: .
v_gene: TRBV6-5
len: 15
d_gene: .
j_gene: TRBJ1-2

CDR3aa: CASSLGGDLEAFF
CDR3nt: TGTGCCAGCAGCTTGGGGGGGGACCTGGAAGCTTTCTTT
abundance: .
v_gene: TRBV5-4
len: 13
d_gene: .
j_gene: TRBJ1-1

CDR3aa: CAWSLGFNQPQHF
CDR3nt: TGTGCCTGGAGCTTAGGGTTCAATCAGCCCCAGCATTTT
abundance: .
v_gene: TRBV30
len: 13
d_gene: .
j_gene: TRBJ1-5

CDR3aa: CASRRENYGYTF
CDR3nt: TGTGCCAGTAGAAGGGAGAACTATGGCTACACCTTC
abundance: .
v_gene: TRBV19
len: 12
d_gene: .
j_gene: TRBJ1-2

CDR3aa: CASSLLPGEKLFF
CDR3nt: TGTGCCAGCAGTCTTCTACCCGGGGAAAAACTGTTTTTT
abundance: .
v_gene: TRBV27
len: 13
d_gene: .
j_gene: TRBJ1-4

CDR3aa: CASSPTREAGELFF
CDR3nt: TGTGCCAGCTCACCAACGAGGGAGGCCGGGGAGCTGTTTTTT
abundance: .
v_gene: TRBV18
len: 14
d_gene: .
j_gene: TRBJ2-2

CDR3aa: CASSAGGDQPQHF
CDR3nt: TGTGCCAGCAGTGCCGGAGGAGATCAGCCCCAGCATTTT
abundance: .
v_gene: TRBV6-1
len: 13
d_gene: .
j_gene: TRBJ1-5

CDR3aa: CASRGRNRFSKLTDTQYF
CDR3nt: TGTGCCAGCAGAGGCCGTAACAGGTTCTCGAAACTCACAGATACGCAGTATTTT
abundance: .
v_gene: TRBV27
len: 18
d_gene: .
j_gene: TRBJ2-3

CDR3aa: CASSLNRVGANVLTF
CDR3nt: TGTGCCAGCAGCTTAAACAGGGTCGGGGCCAACGTCCTGACTTTC
abundance: .
v_gene: TRBV7-6
len: 15
d_gene: .
j_gene: TRBJ2-6

CDR3aa: CASGLAGVVDTQYF
CDR3nt: TGCGCCAGTGGACTAGCGGGAGTCGTTGATACGCAGTATTTT
abundance: many
v_gene: TRBV5-1
len: 14
d_gene: TRBD2
j_gene: TRBJ2-3

CDR3aa: CASSFGASGGGNEQFF
CDR3nt: TGTGCCAGCAGTTTCGGGGCCAGCGGTGGGGGCAATGAGCAGTTCTTC
abundance: .
v_gene: TRBV28
len: 16
d_gene: .
j_gene: TRBJ2-1

CDR3aa: CASMQNYGYTF
CDR3nt: TGCGCCAGCATGCAAAACTATGGCTACACCTTC
abundance: .
v_gene: TRBV10-2
len: 11
d_gene: .
j_gene: TRBJ1-2

CDR3aa: CASSRTETYEQYF
CDR3nt: TGTGCCAGTAGTCGGACAGAGACCTACGAGCAGTACTTC
abundance: .
v_gene: TRBV19
len: 13
d_gene: .
j_gene: TRBJ2-7

CDR3aa: CASHSGGSGANVLTF
CDR3nt: TGTGCCAGCCACTCGGGGGGCTCTGGGGCCAACGTCCTGACTTTC
abundance: few
v_gene: TRBV25-1
len: 15
d_gene: TRBD2
j_gene: TRBJ2-6

CDR3aa: CASSVRKRMNTEAFF
CDR3nt: TGTGCCAGCAGTGTTCGCAAAAGGATGAACACTGAAGCTTTCTTT
abundance: .
v_gene: TRBV27
len: 15
d_gene: .
j_gene: TRBJ1-1

CDR3aa: CASSTTGKQPQHF
CDR3nt: TGTGCCAGCAGTACGACAGGGAAACAGCCCCAGCATTTT
abundance: .
v_gene: TRBV27
len: 13
d_gene: TRBD1
j_gene: TRBJ1-5

CDR3aa: CSVRDSQETQYF
CDR3nt: TGCAGCGTGCGGGACAGCCAAGAGACCCAGTACTTC
abundance: .
v_gene: TRBV29-1
len: 12
d_gene: .
j_gene: TRBJ2-5

CDR3aa: CAISDPGSGRTGELFF
CDR3nt: TGTGCCATCAGTGATCCGGGGAGCGGGCGTACCGGGGAGCTGTTTTTT
abundance: .
v_gene: TRBV10-3
len: 16
d_gene: .
j_gene: TRBJ2-2

CDR3aa: CASSQRPDTEAFF
CDR3nt: TGCGCCAGCAGCCAACGCCCGGACACTGAAGCTTTCTTT
abundance: .
v_gene: TRBV4-1
len: 13
d_gene: .
j_gene: TRBJ1-1